A selection of T cell receptor beta chains follows, all from one sample in a study of vaccination effects on CD4 cells after COVID-19. Produced via immunoSEQ multiplex PCR; TCRdb's table is partial and in-frame only. In the table there are tens of thousands of clones, around 74% of which are singletons. What these receptors recognize is not known. Specimen: CD4+ T cells from PBMCs cultured without peptide, collected after COVID-19 vaccination. These receptors all stem from a human donor who received a COVID-19 vaccine. Both conserved end residues are part of each CDR3. D genes are given only for firm matches. Clone size, where shown, is once, few, many, or a class for clones that have expanded.

NA	TRBV7-2	NA	TRBJ1-3	TGTGCCAGCAGCTTAGAGGGCAGAGGAAACACCATATATTTT	CASSLEGRGNTIYF
NA	TRBV5-1	TRBD1	TRBJ1-5	TGCGCCAGCAGCCCAGGGACAGGGGGCCCGAGTCAGCCCCAGCATTTT	CASSPGTGGPSQPQHF
NA	TRBV18	NA	TRBJ1-1	TGTGCCAGCTCACCACGGGTTTCTCCGGGGGCTGGTGAAGCTTTCTTT	CASSPRVSPGAGEAFF
NA	TRBV24-1	TRBD1	TRBJ2-2	TGTGCCACCAGTGGACAGGGTCCCGGGGAGCTGTTTTTT	CATSGQGPGELFF
NA	TRBV29-1	NA	TRBJ2-5	TGCAGCGCCGACCCCGCCGAAGAGACCCAGTACTTC	CSADPAEETQYF
NA	TRBV5-1	TRBD2	TRBJ2-3	TGCGCCAGCAGCCTGAGACTAGCGGGGGCCACAGATACGCAGTATTTT	CASSLRLAGATDTQYF
NA	TRBV28	NA	TRBJ1-3	TGTGCCAGCAGTTTAGTTGTAGGCTCTGGAAACACCATATATTTT	CASSLVVGSGNTIYF
NA	TRBV7-3	TRBD1	TRBJ2-3	TGTGCCAGCAGCTTGGGACAGGAGACAGATACGCAGTATTTT	CASSLGQETDTQYF
NA	TRBV28	NA	TRBJ1-3	TGTGCCAGCAGTTTCCTTTCATTTCGCTCTGGAAACACCATATATTTT	CASSFLSFRSGNTIYF
few	TRBV10-1	NA	TRBJ2-3	TGCGCCAGCAGCAACCCCGGGGGAAGCACAGATACGCAGTATTTT	CASSNPGGSTDTQYF
NA	TRBV6-6	NA	TRBJ2-5	TGTGCCAGCCGTACAGGACAAGAGACCCAGTACTTC	CASRTGQETQYF
NA	TRBV28	NA	TRBJ2-1	TGTGCCAGCAGTTTAAGACGGGGGTCCTACAATGAGCAGTTCTTC	CASSLRRGSYNEQFF
NA	TRBV6-5	NA	TRBJ1-3	TGTGCCAGCAGCATGGACGGAGGCTCTGGAAACACCATATATTTT	CASSMDGGSGNTIYF
NA	TRBV5-4	NA	TRBJ1-2	TGTGCCAGCAGCTCCGTGCCCGGGAACTATGGCTACACCTTC	CASSSVPGNYGYTF
NA	TRBV18	NA	TRBJ2-1	TGTGCCAGCTCACCAGGGCATGAGCAGTTCTTC	CASSPGHEQFF
NA	TRBV5-1	NA	TRBJ2-2	TGCGCCAGCAGCCATGACGGGAACACCGGGGAGCTGTTTTTT	CASSHDGNTGELFF
NA	TRBV6-6	TRBD1	TRBJ2-1	TGTGCCAGCAGTTACTCGACAGGGGCGTTCTACAATGAGCAGTTCTTC	CASSYSTGAFYNEQFF
few	TRBV5-5	NA	TRBJ2-2	TGTGCCAGCAGCTTGGGCAGGGAGCGGACCGGGGAGCTGTTTTTT	CASSLGRERTGELFF
few	TRBV18	NA	TRBJ1-1	TGTGCCAGCTCACCGGACAGAAACATGAACACTGAAGCTTTCTTT	CASSPDRNMNTEAFF
NA	TRBV27	TRBD1	TRBJ1-2	TGTGCCAGCAGTCCGGGACAGGGTGGTAGCTACACCTTC	CASSPGQGGSYTF
NA	TRBV28	TRBD1	TRBJ1-2	TGTGCCAGCAGTCCCGGGACAGGGGGAATGTTGATCTATGGCTACACCTTC	CASSPGTGGMLIYGYTF
NA	TRBV7-3	TRBD2	TRBJ2-2	TGTGCCAGCAGCTCCCGGGGGGGCGACACCGGGGAGCTGTTTTTT	CASSSRGGDTGELFF
NA	TRBV2	NA	TRBJ2-5	TGTGCCAGCAGGCCGCAGGCCCCCGAGACCCAGTACTTC	CASRPQAPETQYF
NA	TRBV19	TRBD1	TRBJ2-5	TGTGCCAGTAGCCCTGGACAGGGGGCAGAGACCCAGTACTTC	CASSPGQGAETQYF
NA	TRBV21-1	NA	TRBJ1-5	TGTGCCAGCAGCCTAGAGGGACCCCATCAGCCCCAGCATTTT	CASSLEGPHQPQHF
NA	TRBV3-1/TRBV3-2	NA	TRBJ1-2	TGTGCCAGCAGCCAAGAGGGGAGGTTGAGTGGCTACACCTTC	CASSQEGRLSGYTF
few	TRBV29-1	NA	TRBJ1-2	TGCAGCGCCTCGCGGGGAAACTATGGCTACACCTTC	CSASRGNYGYTF
NA	TRBV5-1	NA	TRBJ1-1	TGCGCCAGCACCCAGGGTTGGGGAACTGAAGCTTTCTTT	CASTQGWGTEAFF
once	TRBV6-1	NA	TRBJ1-3	TGTGCCAGCAGTGAAGGGTTCCTACCCGGTGGAAACACCATATATTTT	CASSEGFLPGGNTIYF
large	TRBV24-1	NA	TRBJ1-3	TGTGCCACCAGTGATCCCACGGGAACCATATATTTT	CATSDPTGTIYF
NA	TRBV9	TRBD2	TRBJ2-1	TGTGCCAGCAGCCCTACCGGACTAGCCGGCGAGCAGTTCTTC	CASSPTGLAGEQFF
NA	TRBV6-1	TRBD1	TRBJ2-5	TGTGCCAGCAGTGAGGACAGGGTTATAGAGACCCAGTACTTC	CASSEDRVIETQYF
NA	TRBV7-9	TRBD1	TRBJ1-6	TGTGCCAGCAGCTTCCTACAGGGGCCTATTTCACCCCTCCACTTT	CASSFLQGPISPLHF
few	TRBV7-7	NA	TRBJ2-3	TGTGCCAGCAGCCCCCTGGATAGCACAGATACGCAGTATTTT	CASSPLDSTDTQYF
NA	TRBV10-3	NA	TRBJ2-5	TGTGCCATCAGTGAGTCTGCGGAGACCCAGTACTTC	CAISESAETQYF
NA	TRBV7-2	NA	TRBJ1-1	TGTGCCAGCAGCCCACGGCTCCGGGGGGGCAACACTGAAGCTTTCTTT	CASSPRLRGGNTEAFF
NA	TRBV7-2	NA	TRBJ2-1	TGTGCCAGCAGCTCCCGTTGGACTTCAGCCTACAATGAGCAGTTCTTC	CASSSRWTSAYNEQFF
NA	TRBV10-2	NA	TRBJ2-3	TGCGCCAGCAGATCATCTCAGGGACGGAATACGCAGTATTTT	CASRSSQGRNTQYF
NA	TRBV6-6	NA	TRBJ1-1	TGTGCCAGCAGTGCTCGGACCGAGGAAGCTTTCTTT	CASSARTEEAFF
NA	TRBV12-5	TRBD2	TRBJ2-5	TGTGCTAGTGGTCAGACTAGCGGGGTAAAAGAGACCCAGTACTTC	CASGQTSGVKETQYF
NA	TRBV5-6	TRBD1	TRBJ1-2	TGTGCCAGCAGCTTGAATTTCGGACAGGGATATGGCTACACCTTC	CASSLNFGQGYGYTF
NA	TRBV6-5	NA	TRBJ2-2	TGTGCCAGCAGTTCCCCCGGACACGTTCTTACCGGGGAGCTGTTTTTT	CASSSPGHVLTGELFF
NA	TRBV6-1	TRBD1	TRBJ1-5	TGTGCCAGCAGTGGATTACTGGGGACAGGCAATCAGCCCCAGCATTTT	CASSGLLGTGNQPQHF
few	TRBV27	NA	TRBJ1-5	TGTGCCAGCAGTGGAGAAGGGGGGATTCAGCCCCAGCATTTT	CASSGEGGIQPQHF
few	TRBV2	NA	TRBJ1-1	TGTGCCAGCACCCGCCTCGGGGTTTCCACTGAAGCTTTCTTT	CASTRLGVSTEAFF
NA	TRBV2	TRBD1	TRBJ1-1	TGTGCCAGCAGTACCCGGACAGGTGAAGCTTTCTTT	CASSTRTGEAFF
NA	TRBV3-1/TRBV3-2	NA	TRBJ1-2	TGTGCCAGCAGCCACCGATTCTATGGCTACACCTTC	CASSHRFYGYTF
NA	TRBV24-1	TRBD2	TRBJ2-1	TGTGCCACCAGTGATCCCCGGGGGGGCACCTACAATGAGCAGTTCTTC	CATSDPRGGTYNEQFF
NA	TRBV6-5	NA	TRBJ1-1	TGTGCCAGCAGTCAACCTAACACAGGGTCGGCTTTCTTT	CASSQPNTGSAFF
few	TRBV5-6	NA	TRBJ1-4	TGTGCCAGCAGCCCCGGCCCAGTTGAGACAACTAATGAAAAACTGTTTTTT	CASSPGPVETTNEKLFF
once	TRBV18	NA	TRBJ2-1	TGTGCCAGCTCACCAGGTATCGGAGAGTACAATGAGCAGTTCTTC	CASSPGIGEYNEQFF
once	TRBV6-1	NA	TRBJ1-6	TGTGCCAGCAGTGAAGAGGGCAGGGTTTCACCCCTCCACTTT	CASSEEGRVSPLHF
NA	TRBV6-1	NA	TRBJ2-3	TGTGCCAGCAGTGAAAGGTTTTTGTCAGGTAGCACAGATACGCAGTATTTT	CASSERFLSGSTDTQYF
NA	TRBV6-6	NA	TRBJ1-1	TGTGCCAGCACCCCCCCAGGGCAACTGTTGACTGAAGCTTTCTTT	CASTPPGQLLTEAFF
few	TRBV25-1	TRBD2	TRBJ2-3	TGTGCCAGCGCGCACGAACCGGGACTACGCACAGATACGCAGTATTTT	CASAHEPGLRTDTQYF
NA	TRBV2	NA	TRBJ1-2	TGTGCCAGCAGGATAGGGCCAGATCGATTCTATGGCTACACCTTC	CASRIGPDRFYGYTF
NA	TRBV28	TRBD1	TRBJ2-1	TGTGCCAGCAGTACGGACAGGGGATACAATGAGCAGTTCTTC	CASSTDRGYNEQFF
NA	TRBV6-5	NA	TRBJ1-3	TGTGCCAGCAGTCGACTTTGGGGGACTGGAAACACCATATATTTT	CASSRLWGTGNTIYF